A selection of T cell receptor beta chains follows, all from one sample in a study of cytomegalovirus exposure and HLA in healthy donors. Measured with immunoSEQ multiplex PCR; TCRdb has only the in-frame clones, and not every one. The sample includes under 200,000 clones, over 70% of them seen just once. Input material: PBMCs. Every receptor here comes from a woman in her 40s in good health and CMV-seropositive. Both conserved end residues are part of each CDR3. A D gene is named only where the DNA matches it firmly. Clone size appears in some rows only: once, few, many, or a class for an expanded clone.

D	V	J	size	CDR3	DNA
NA	TRBV29-1	TRBJ2-2	NA	CSVDWQGGLFF	TGCAGCGTTGATTGGCAGGGTGGGCTGTTTTTT
NA	TRBV28	TRBJ2-2	NA	CASSLRGYTGELFF	TGTGCCAGCAGTTTAAGGGGTTACACCGGGGAGCTGTTTTTT
TRBD1	TRBV19	TRBJ1-2	NA	CASSIDVTGRIYGYTF	TGTGCCAGTAGTATAGATGTGACAGGGAGGATTTATGGCTACACCTTC
TRBD2	TRBV4-3	TRBJ2-1	NA	CASSPNLGLPNNEQFF	TGCGCCAGCAGTCCCAACCTGGGACTACCCAACAATGAGCAGTTCTTC
NA	TRBV6-1	TRBJ1-6	NA	CASSDLIASPGSSYNSPLHF	TGTGCCAGCAGTGACTTAATAGCCTCCCCGGGGAGCTCCTATAATTCACCCCTCCACTTT
NA	TRBV7-6	TRBJ2-7	NA	CASSLASRGSYEQYF	TGTGCCAGCAGCTTAGCCAGCAGGGGCTCCTACGAGCAGTACTTC
NA	TRBV29-1	TRBJ2-3	NA	CSAETRFADTQYF	TGCAGCGCCGAGACTAGATTCGCTGATACGCAGTATTTT
NA	TRBV7-9	TRBJ2-3	NA	CSSSLVGGDTDTQYF	TGTTCCAGCAGCTTAGTAGGCGGGGACACAGATACGCAGTATTTT
NA	TRBV5-8	TRBJ2-5	NA	CASSLEAHPAAQYF	TGTGCCAGCAGCTTGGAGGCCCACCCAGCGGCCCAGTACTTC
NA	TRBV5-5	TRBJ1-5	NA	CASSSGLRGQPQHF	TGTGCCAGCAGCTCGGGCCTACGGGGTCAGCCCCAGCATTTT
TRBD1	TRBV6-5	TRBJ2-2	many	CASRGTGGDTGELFF	TGTGCCAGCCGGGGGACAGGGGGGGACACCGGGGAGCTGTTTTTT
NA	TRBV18	TRBJ1-1	many	CASSPLSVSMNTEAFF	TGTGCCAGCTCACCACTGTCGGTGAGCATGAACACTGAAGCTTTCTTT
TRBD2	TRBV7-2	TRBJ2-7	NA	CASSTRLAGGKNSYEQYF	TGTGCCAGCAGTACCCGACTAGCGGGGGGAAAAAACTCCTACGAGCAGTACTTC
TRBD1	TRBV28	TRBJ1-5	NA	CASSRSTGGNQPQHF	TGTGCCAGCAGTCGATCGACAGGGGGCAATCAGCCCCAGCATTTT
NA	TRBV11-1	TRBJ2-3	NA	CASSQQSDTQYF	TGTGCCAGCAGCCAACAGTCAGATACGCAGTATTTT
NA	TRBV10-3	TRBJ2-3	NA	CAISGRSGGDTQYF	TGTGCCATCAGTGGGAGATCTGGGGGGGATACGCAGTATTTT
TRBD1	TRBV7-6	TRBJ2-1	NA	CASSLGLPGAGGSYNEQFF	TGTGCCAGCAGCTTAGGCCTCCCTGGGGCAGGGGGCTCCTACAATGAGCAGTTCTTC